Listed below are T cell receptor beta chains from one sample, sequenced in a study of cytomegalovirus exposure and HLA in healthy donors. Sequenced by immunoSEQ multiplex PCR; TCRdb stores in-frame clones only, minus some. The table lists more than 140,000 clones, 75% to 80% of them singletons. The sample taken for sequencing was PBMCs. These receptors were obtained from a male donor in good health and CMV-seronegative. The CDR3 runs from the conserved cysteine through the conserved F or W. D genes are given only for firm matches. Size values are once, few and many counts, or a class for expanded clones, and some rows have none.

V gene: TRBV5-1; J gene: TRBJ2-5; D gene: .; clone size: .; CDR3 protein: CASSLAATRQETQYF; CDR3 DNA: TGCGCCAGCAGCTTGGCCGCGACTCGTCAAGAGACCCAGTACTTC
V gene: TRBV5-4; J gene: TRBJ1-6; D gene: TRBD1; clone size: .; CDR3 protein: CASSHRDSNSPLHF; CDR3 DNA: TGTGCCAGCAGCCACCGGGACAGTAATTCACCCCTCCACTTT
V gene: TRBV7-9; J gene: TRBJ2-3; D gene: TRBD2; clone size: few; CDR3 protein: CASSPGAGLALNDTQYF; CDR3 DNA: TGTGCCAGCAGCCCCGGGGCGGGACTAGCCCTAAATGATACGCAGTATTTT
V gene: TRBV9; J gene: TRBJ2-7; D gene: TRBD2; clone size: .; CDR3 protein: CASSVGAGPRFEQYF; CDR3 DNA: TGTGCCAGCAGCGTAGGAGCGGGGCCCCGATTCGAGCAGTACTTC
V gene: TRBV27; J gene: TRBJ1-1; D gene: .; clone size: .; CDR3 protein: CASSTYDSAQALMNTEAFF; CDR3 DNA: TGTGCCAGCAGCACGTATGATTCGGCACAGGCGCTTATGAACACTGAAGCTTTCTTT
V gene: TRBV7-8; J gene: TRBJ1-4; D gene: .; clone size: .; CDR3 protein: CASSLVQGPAGKLFF; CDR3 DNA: TGTGCCAGCAGCTTAGTGCAGGGGCCCGCTGGAAAACTGTTTTTT
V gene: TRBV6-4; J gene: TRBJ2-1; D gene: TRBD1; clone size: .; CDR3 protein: CASSDGTGGDEQFF; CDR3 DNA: TGTGCCAGCAGTGACGGGACAGGGGGTGATGAGCAGTTCTTC
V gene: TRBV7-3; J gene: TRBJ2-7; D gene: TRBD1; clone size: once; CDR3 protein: CASSPGTGGYEQYF; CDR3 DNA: TGTGCCAGCAGTCCCGGGACAGGGGGCTACGAGCAGTACTTC
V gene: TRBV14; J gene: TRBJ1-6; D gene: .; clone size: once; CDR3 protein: CASSQVSGSYNSPLHF; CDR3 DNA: TGTGCCAGCAGCCAAGTGTCCGGGTCCTATAATTCACCCCTCCACTTT
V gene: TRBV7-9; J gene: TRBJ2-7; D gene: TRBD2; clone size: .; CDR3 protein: CASSISGSLYEQYF; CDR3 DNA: TGTGCCAGCAGCATAAGCGGGAGTCTCTACGAGCAGTACTTC
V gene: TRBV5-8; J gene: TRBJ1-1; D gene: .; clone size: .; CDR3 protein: CASSSGVVSTEAFF; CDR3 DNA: TGTGCCAGCAGCTCAGGGGTGGTTAGCACTGAAGCTTTCTTT
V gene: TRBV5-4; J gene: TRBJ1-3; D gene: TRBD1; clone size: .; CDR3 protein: CASSLRTGTGNTIYF; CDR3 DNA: TGTGCCAGCAGCTTGAGGACAGGGACTGGAAACACCATATATTTT
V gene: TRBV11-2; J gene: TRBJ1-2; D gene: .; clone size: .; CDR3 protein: CASSSDLRDRYGYTF; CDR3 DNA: TGTGCCAGCAGCTCCGACCTGAGGGATCGCTATGGCTACACCTTC
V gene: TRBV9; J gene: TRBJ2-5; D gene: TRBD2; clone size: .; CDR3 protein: CASSGGTSLQETQYF; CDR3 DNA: TGTGCCAGCAGCGGTGGGACTAGCCTCCAAGAGACCCAGTACTTC
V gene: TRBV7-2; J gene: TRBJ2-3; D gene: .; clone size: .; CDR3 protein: CASSLEERRTDTQYF; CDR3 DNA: TGTGCCAGCAGCTTAGAGGAGCGCCGCACAGATACGCAGTATTTT